These 10 T cell receptor beta chains were all obtained from the same sample, sequenced in a study of blood T cells in healthy people across ages. Combining a sample-barcoded 5' primer with a J-beta primer mix, a second PCR ran for 7 to 11 cycles. From the 5' RACE reads, TCRdb called clonotypes with MiXCR, one entry per CDR3 protein. The sample holds about 590,000 distinct CDR3 sequences, less than 35% seen once. The sample comprised blood. Receptors originate from a woman of 80 years or more in good health.

As for this clonotype: A much larger clonotype is one base distant, so this may be a read error. V is TRBV12-5 and J is TRBJ2-1; 8 nucleotides line up with TRBD1. The CDR3 loop spans 18 amino acids. CDR1 and CDR2 from the germline V gene are LGHNT and FRNRAP. Here the CDR3 reads CAGGLAPRTGRSYNEQFF. In DNA form, the CDR3 reads TGTGCTGGTGGTTTGGCCCCTCGGACAGGGAGGTCCTACAATGAGCAGTTCTTC.

This clonotype was seen ten or more times. The chain joins TRBV20-1 to TRBJ2-7, with D possibly TRBD2 on 7 matching bases. This CDR3 comprises 15 residues. The germline V and J ends were trimmed by 8 bases and 5 bases, with 25 bases remaining between them. The germline CDR1 and CDR2 sequences are DFQATT and SNEGSKA (reference sequence). The CDR3 reads CSTPGGARAPNEQYF. The CDR3 DNA reads TGCAGTACACCTGGGGGGGCAAGGGCCCCCAACGAGCAGTACTTC.

CDR3 in DNA: TGCAGTGCAAGTTTGGGCCAGGACTACGAGCAGTACTTC. It translates to CSASLGQDYEQYF. V is TRBV20-1 and J is TRBJ2-7; D remains unclear. The CDR3 contains 13 residues. Per germline, CDR1 DFQATT and CDR2 SNEGSKA (reference sequence). Trimming shortened V by 6 bases and J by 3 bases, and 15 bases separated the two germline ends.

This clonotype was counted ten times or more. V is TRBV7-2 and J is TRBJ2-3; D is tentatively TRBD1 or TRBD2 (6 bases each). V gave up 7 bases and J gave up 1 base, with 15 bases separating them. The germline CDR1 and CDR2 sequences are SGHTA and FQGNSA. The CDR3 has 15 residues. The CDR3 loop reads CASIPSGAGTDTQYF. DNA for the CDR3: TGTGCCAGCATCCCGTCGGGGGCTGGCACAGATACGCAGTATTTT.

This clonotype came up many times. The genes are TRBV13 and TRBJ1-5; no definite D call. Germline CDR1 reads PRHDT; CDR2 reads FYEKMQ (reference sequence). There are 12 residues in the CDR3. The germline V and J ends were trimmed by 2 bases and 6 bases, with 5 bases remaining between them. DNA for the CDR3: TGTGCCAGCAGCTTACCCGGTCAGCCCCAGCATTTT. Protein sequence: CASSLPGQPQHF.

In this sample, this clonotype turned up many times. The rearrangement uses TRBV7-2 and TRBJ1-1; no firm D call. Trimming removed 1 base at V and 1 base at J, with 10 bases between. Germline loops: CDR1 SGHTA, CDR2 FQGNSA. The CDR3 runs 15 residues. The CDR3, as DNA: TGTGCCAGCAGCTTAGATCTGAGTCCGAACACTGAAGCTTTCTTT. Protein product: CASSLDLSPNTEAFF.

Ten or more counts support this clonotype. V usage is TRBV30 and J usage is TRBJ2-7; TRBD1 might be the D (5 bases). The CDR3 runs to 13 residues. Trimming took off 3 bases at V and 1 base at J, with 10 bases between the two ends. Germline V CDR1 and CDR2: GTSNPN, SVGIG (reference sequence). In nucleotides, the CDR3 is TGTGCCTGGAGCGCAGGGATTTCCTACGAGCAGTACTTC. Encoded protein: CAWSAGISYEQYF. Variable domain in full (rest from reference TRBV30 and TRBJ2-7): SQTIHQWPATLVQPVGSPLSLECTVEGTSNPNLYWYRQAAGRGLQLLFYSVGIGQISSEVPQNLSASRPQDRQFILSSKKLLLSDSGFYLCAWSAGISYEQYFGPGTRLTVT.

The V and J genes are TRBV10-3 and TRBJ2-3, with TRBD2 as a possible D gene (6 bases). Trimming removed 5 bases from V and 0 bases from J, with 9 bases in between. The CDR3 covers 14 residues. The germline V gene has CDR1 ENHRY and CDR2 SYGVKD. CDR3 region: CAISPGTSTDTQYF. DNA for the CDR3: TGTGCCATCAGTCCGGGGACTAGCACAGATACGCAGTATTTT.

The gene calls are TRBV27 and TRBJ2-1; 11 nucleotides match TRBD2. This CDR3 spans 16 amino acids. With V trimmed by 1 base and J by 10 bases, 9 bases remained unmatched. Germline V gene data show CDR1 as MNHEY and CDR2 as SMNVEV (reference sequence). The CDR3 is CASSLFSVTSGVEQFF. CDR3 DNA sequence: TGTGCCAGCAGTTTATTCTCCGTGACTAGCGGGGTAGAGCAGTTCTTC.

The chain carries TRBV20-1 and TRBJ2-7; D uncertain. The V end was cut by 0 bases, the J end by 2 bases, with 11 bases between. Per germline, CDR1 DFQATT and CDR2 SNEGSKA (reference sequence). There are 14 residues in the CDR3. The CDR3 sequence is CSARDMKGTYEQYF. The CDR3 nucleotides read TGCAGTGCTAGAGATATGAAGGGAACCTACGAGCAGTACTTC.